Reported below is one TCR beta chain. This specimen belongs to a study of blood T cell repertoires in COVID-19. This table comes from immunoSEQ multiplex PCR, and its TCRdb copy is limited to in-frame clones, with some not included. The table shows more than 80,000 clones, with around nine tenths occurring only once. The receptor's source is a woman aged 55-69 years with COVID-19, enrolled during active disease. Sequences were obtained from peripheral blood.

CDR3 loop: CASSPPGLGGGQPQHF. The CDR3 DNA is TGTGCCAGCTCACCACCGGGCCTGGGGGGTGGTCAGCCCCAGCATTTT. V and J are TRBV18 and TRBJ1-5; TRBD1 is a possible D gene (5 bases). The CDR3 runs 16 residues. Germline lookup yields CDR1 KGHSH and CDR2 LQKENI. V lost 0 bases, J lost 6 bases, and 15 bases lay in between.